Each of the 2 T cell receptor beta chains below was sequenced from the same sample in a study of cytomegalovirus exposure and HLA in healthy donors. In the PCR, 60 Vbeta and 13 Jbeta primers were used. Method: immunoSEQ multiplex PCR; TCRdb's copy keeps in-frame clones and lacks some. The sample holds some 54,000 clones, more than 70% seen once. Sequencing was done on a sample of PBMCs. The receptors were sampled from a male donor in good health and CMV-seronegative.

J is TRBJ1-5 and V is TRBV19; D perhaps matches TRBD1 (6 bases). Germline CDR1 is LNHDA and CDR2 is SQIVND (reference sequence). Trimming took 7 bases from V and 2 from J, leaving 12 bases between them. There are 14 residues in the CDR3. DNA of the CDR3: TGTGCCAGTATGCGGGCAGGGGGCAATCAGCCCCAGCATTTT. This translates into CASMRAGGNQPQHF.

This chain joins TRBV27 and TRBJ1-1, with a tentative D call TRBD1 (5 bases). Germline assignment: CDR1 MNHEY and CDR2 SMNVEV (reference sequence). The CDR3 covers 13 residues. Trimming removed 5 bases at V and 12 bases at J, with 19 bases between. CDR3 in DNA: TGTGCCAGCAGTCGACAGTGGGTGGGGCTGACTTTCTTT. Translation gives CASSRQWVGLTFF.